This entry lists 18 T cell receptor beta chains sequenced from one sample in a study of CD8 T cells in ankylosing spondylitis. TCRdb itself ran the 5' RACE reads through MiXCR, one entry per CDR3 protein. The data show about 7,000 distinct CDR3 sequences, 2.5% to 3% seen once. The source material was blood, either unsorted or a sorted T cell fraction (not recorded which). The receptors shown here come from a female donor with ankylosing spondylitis or in good health (not recorded which).

This clonotype was detected many times. V and J are TRBV9 and TRBJ2-1, with TRBD2 matching over 12 bases. In germline, CDR1 is SGDLS, CDR2 YYNGEE. The CDR3 covers 14 residues. The ends lost 3 bases at V and 7 bases at J; junction bases unmatched: 2. The CDR3, as DNA: TGTGCCAGCAGCGCAGGACTAGCGGGGAATGAGCAGTTCTTC. Its protein product is CASSAGLAGNEQFF.

This clonotype came up many times. The gene calls are TRBV9 and TRBJ2-1; D not certain. V gave up 2 bases and J gave up 0 bases, with 9 bases separating them. The CDR3 has 15 residues. Germline V gives CDR1 SGDLS, CDR2 YYNGEE. Written as DNA, the CDR3 is TGTGCCAGCAGCGTTACCCTTAGCTCCTACAATGAGCAGTTCTTC. Its translation is CASSVTLSSYNEQFF.

At least ten counts were recorded for this clonotype. The J gene is TRBJ2-7, the V gene TRBV9; TRBD2 is a possible D gene (5 bases). CDR1 and CDR2 (germline): SGDLS, YYNGEE. Trimming pared 0 bases from V and 3 bases from J, leaving 13 bases between. The CDR3 contains 15 residues. The CDR3, as DNA: TGTGCCAGCAGCGTAGGAGGTGAGGCGGGCTACGAGCAGTACTTC. Residues: CASSVGGEAGYEQYF.

This clonotype has at least ten counts. The J gene is TRBJ1-3, the V gene TRBV9, with 8 bases identical to TRBD1. The trim removed 4 bases at V and 3 bases at J, leaving 6 bases unmatched. CDR1 is SGDLS, CDR2 YYNGEE, per germline. CDR3 length: 15 residues. The CDR3 loop is CASSLTGANGNTIYF. For the CDR3, the DNA is TGTGCCAGCAGCTTGACAGGGGCAAATGGAAACACCATATATTTT. The entire variable domain, with the rest obtained from reference TRBV9 and TRBJ1-3, is as follows: DSGVTQTPKHLITATGQRVTLRCSPRSGDLSVYWYQQSLDQGLQFLIQYYNGEERAKGNILERFSAQQFPDLHSELNLSSLELGDSALYFCASSLTGANGNTIYFGEGSWLTVV.

Only a few counts were recorded for this clonotype. This chain connects TRBV9 to TRBJ2-7, with D possibly being TRBD1 (5 bases). Per the germline V gene, CDR1 is SGDLS and CDR2 is YYNGEE. The CDR3 runs to 13 residues. V was clipped by 4 bases and J by 0 bases, with 8 bases between them. The CDR3 DNA follows: TGTGCCAGCAGCAGGGGCCACTCCTACGAGCAGTACTTC. Amino acids: CASSRGHSYEQYF.

This clonotype was recorded many times. The J gene is TRBJ2-1, the V gene TRBV9, with a tentative D call TRBD1 (6 bases). Germline CDR1 is SGDLS and CDR2 is YYNGEE. There are 15 residues in the CDR3. V was trimmed by 3 bases and J by 8 bases, leaving 18 bases between them. The CDR3 coding sequence is TGTGCCAGCAGCGATCAGGGGTCAGGTGTAGATGAGCAGTTCTTC. Protein product: CASSDQGSGVDEQFF.

As regards this clonotype: A much larger clonotype is one base distant, so this may be a read error. V is TRBV9 and J is TRBJ2-1; 10 bases fit TRBD2. The germline V gene has CDR1 SGDLS and CDR2 YYNGEE. CDR3 length: 15 amino acids. CDR3 protein: CASCVEAGGPNEQFF. The CDR3, as DNA: TGTGCCAGCTGCGTAGAAGCGGGAGGGCCGAATGAGCAGTTCTTC. Complete variable domain (other parts from reference TRBV9 and TRBJ2-1): DSGVTQTPKHLITATGQRVTLRCSPRSGDLSVYWYQQSLDQGLQFLIQYYNGEERAKGNILERFSAQQFPDLHSELNLSSLELGDSALYFCASCVEAGGPNEQFFGPGTRLTVL.

This clonotype was seen repeatedly, ten times or more. The chain is built from TRBV9 and TRBJ2-5; 7 bases are a match to TRBD1. This CDR3 is 15 amino acids long. Trimming cost V 3 bases and J 5 bases; bases outside gene matches: 10. In germline, CDR1 is SGDLS, CDR2 YYNGEE. CDR3 loop: CASSEQQGTWETQYF. Here the CDR3 DNA reads TGTGCCAGCAGCGAACAACAGGGGACGTGGGAGACCCAGTACTTC. Full variable domain (outside the CDR3, taken from reference TRBV9 and TRBJ2-5): DSGVTQTPKHLITATGQRVTLRCSPRSGDLSVYWYQQSLDQGLQFLIQYYNGEERAKGNILERFSAQQFPDLHSELNLSSLELGDSALYFCASSEQQGTWETQYFGPGTRLLVL.

This clonotype was counted at least ten times. This chain joins TRBV9 and TRBJ2-5; D may match TRBD1 or TRBD2 (5 bases each). V was clipped by 0 bases and J by 8 bases, with 23 bases between them. There are 17 residues in the CDR3. Germline V gives CDR1 SGDLS, CDR2 YYNGEE. The chain's CDR3 is CASSVGVSAGLQGTQYF. The CDR3 region has the DNA TGTGCCAGCAGCGTAGGGGTTAGCGCGGGCCTGCAGGGAACCCAGTACTTC.

This clonotype came up many times. The chain is built from TRBV9 and TRBJ2-1; 9 bases are a match to TRBD1. The V gene's germline CDR1 is SGDLS and CDR2 YYNGEE. V lost 2 bases, J lost 8 bases, and 14 bases stayed unmatched. This CDR3 contains 17 residues. The CDR3 here is CASSVVPAGQGAHEQFF. CDR3 DNA: TGTGCCAGCAGCGTCGTACCGGCGGGACAGGGTGCCCATGAGCAGTTCTTC.

There are many counts of this clonotype. V is TRBV9 and J is TRBJ2-1; TRBD2 matches at 10 bases. The CDR3 spans 17 residues. The trim removed 3 bases at V and 5 bases at J, leaving 11 bases unmatched. The germline V gene has CDR1 SGDLS and CDR2 YYNGEE. CDR3 nucleotides: TGTGCCAGCAGCGCCGGACTCGCTCTAGCGGGGGACAATGAGCAGTTCTTC. Translated, it gives CASSAGLALAGDNEQFF.

This clonotype is medium-sized. The rearrangement uses TRBV24-1 and TRBJ2-3; 7 nucleotides match TRBD1. Germline V gene lookup returns CDR1 KGHDR and CDR2 SFDVKD. V shed 3 bases, J shed 1 base, and the junction held 3 bases outside the gene matches. The CDR3 contains 15 residues. In DNA form, the CDR3 reads TGTGCCACCAGTGATGAAACAGGGGGCACAGATACGCAGTATTTT. It codes for CATSDETGGTDTQYF.

By share, this clonotype counts as medium-sized. The chain uses TRBV9 and TRBJ2-1; 11 nucleotides match TRBD2. V lost 5 bases to trimming and J lost 4 bases; unmatched junction nucleotides: 5. This CDR3 has 15 residues. In germline, CDR1 is SGDLS, CDR2 YYNGEE. This CDR3 reads CASRSGTSGYNEQFF. CDR3 bases: TGTGCCAGCAGATCCGGGACTAGCGGATACAATGAGCAGTTCTTC.

This clonotype was found many times. V usage is TRBV9 and J usage is TRBJ2-7, with D perhaps assigned TRBD1 or TRBD2 (5 bases each). V was pared by 3 bases and J by 0 bases, with 10 bases between. Germline CDR1 and CDR2: SGDLS and YYNGEE. The CDR3 is made up of 14 amino acids. Here the CDR3 DNA reads TGTGCCAGCAGCGCCGGGGCTCCCTCCTACGAGCAGTACTTC. Residues: CASSAGAPSYEQYF.

The genes are TRBV9 and TRBJ2-7, with 9 bases that match TRBD1. The CDR3 is made up of 14 amino acids. CDR1 is SGDLS, CDR2 YYNGEE, per germline. Germline trimming cut 3 bases from V and 5 bases from J; bases unmatched to any gene: 6. For the CDR3, the DNA is TGTGCCAGCAGCGGGGACAGGGCGGGGGACGAGCAGTACTTC. It translates to CASSGDRAGDEQYF.

This clonotype occurred many times. CDR3 DNA: TGTGCCAGCAGTGTGGCCGGACAGGGGGATCAAGAGACCCAGTACTTC. Protein: CASSVAGQGDQETQYF. The V gene is TRBV9, the J gene TRBJ2-5, with 10 nucleotides matching TRBD1. Germline V gives CDR1 SGDLS, CDR2 YYNGEE. The CDR3 runs 16 residues. The trim removed 5 bases at V and 2 bases at J, leaving 9 bases unmatched.

This clonotype was counted many times. The rearrangement links TRBV9 to TRBJ1-2; the D gene is possibly TRBD1 (5 bases). There are 17 residues in the CDR3. V was pared by 0 bases and J by 0 bases, with 15 bases between. Germline V lookup: CDR1 SGDLS, CDR2 YYNGEE. CDR3 residues: CASSVGLAGNTNYGYTF. For the CDR3, the DNA is TGTGCCAGCAGCGTAGGGTTGGCAGGGAATACTAACTATGGCTACACCTTC. The full variable domain, its missing parts supplied by reference TRBV9 and TRBJ1-2, is DSGVTQTPKHLITATGQRVTLRCSPRSGDLSVYWYQQSLDQGLQFLIQYYNGEERAKGNILERFSAQQFPDLHSELNLSSLELGDSALYFCASSVGLAGNTNYGYTFGSGTRLTVV.

This clonotype has just one count. The J gene is TRBJ2-1, the V gene TRBV9; TRBD1 is a possible D gene (5 bases). The germline V gene has CDR1 SGDLS and CDR2 YYNGEE. V dropped 0 bases and J dropped 3 bases, with 10 bases sitting between them. The CDR3 is made up of 15 amino acids. CDR3 residues: CASSVEWGDYNEQFF. The CDR3 coding sequence is TGTGCCAGCAGCGTAGAGTGGGGCGACTACAATGAGCAGTTCTTC.